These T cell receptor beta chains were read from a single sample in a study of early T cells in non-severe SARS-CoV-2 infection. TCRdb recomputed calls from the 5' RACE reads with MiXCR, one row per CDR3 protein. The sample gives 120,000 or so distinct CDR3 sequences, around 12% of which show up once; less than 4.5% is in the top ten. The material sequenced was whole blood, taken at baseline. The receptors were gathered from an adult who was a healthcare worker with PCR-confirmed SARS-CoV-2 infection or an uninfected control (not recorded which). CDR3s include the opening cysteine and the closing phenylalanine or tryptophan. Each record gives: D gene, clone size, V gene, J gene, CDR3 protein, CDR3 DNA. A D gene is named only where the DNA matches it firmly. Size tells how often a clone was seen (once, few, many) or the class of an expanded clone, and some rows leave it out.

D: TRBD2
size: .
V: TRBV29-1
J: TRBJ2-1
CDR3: CSVSGTSNEQFF
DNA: TGCAGCGTGTCCGGGACTAGCAATGAGCAGTTCTTC

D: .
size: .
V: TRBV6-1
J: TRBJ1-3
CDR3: CASRHLSKDSLSGNTIYF
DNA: TGTGCCAGCAGGCATCTTTCCAAGGACAGTCTCTCTGGAAACACCATATATTTT

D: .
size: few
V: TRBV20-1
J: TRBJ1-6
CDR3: CSAAGTTNSPLHF
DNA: TGCAGTGCTGCCGGGACAACTAATTCACCCCTCCACTTT

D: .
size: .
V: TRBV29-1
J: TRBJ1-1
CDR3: CSVAGPRHTEAFF
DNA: TGCAGCGTAGCGGGACCCCGCCACACTGAAGCTTTCTTT

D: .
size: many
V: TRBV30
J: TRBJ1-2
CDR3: CAWSASHGGYTF
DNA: TGTGCCTGGAGTGCCAGCCATGGTGGCTACACCTTC

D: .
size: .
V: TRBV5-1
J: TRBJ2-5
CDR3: CASSLDGAPLETQYF
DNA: TGCGCCAGCAGCTTGGACGGAGCACCGCTGGAGACCCAGTACTTC

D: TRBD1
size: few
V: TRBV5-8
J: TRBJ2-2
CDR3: CASSLSWTGPTGELFF
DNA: TGTGCCAGCAGCTTGTCCTGGACAGGCCCCACCGGGGAGCTGTTTTTT

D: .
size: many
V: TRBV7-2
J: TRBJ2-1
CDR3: CASSLESQRGANEQFF
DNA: TGTGCCAGCAGCTTAGAGTCGCAACGTGGGGCCAATGAGCAGTTCTTC

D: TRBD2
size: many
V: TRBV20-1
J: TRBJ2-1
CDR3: CSARDPRTSGRAYNEQFF
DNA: TGCAGTGCTAGAGACCCTCGGACTAGCGGGAGGGCCTACAATGAGCAGTTCTTC

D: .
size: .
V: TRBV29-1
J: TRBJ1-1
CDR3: CSVVGLSTEAFF
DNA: TGCAGCGTTGTCGGGCTGAGCACTGAAGCTTTCTTT

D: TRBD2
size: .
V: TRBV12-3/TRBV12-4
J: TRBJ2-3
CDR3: CASSSAGTSGRTDTQYF
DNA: TGTGCCAGCAGTAGCGCCGGGACTAGCGGCCGCACAGATACGCAGTATTTT

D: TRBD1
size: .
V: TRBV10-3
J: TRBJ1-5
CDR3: CAISAQGDQPQHF
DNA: TGTGCCATCAGTGCACAGGGGGATCAGCCCCAGCATTTT

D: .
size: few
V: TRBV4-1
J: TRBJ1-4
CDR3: CASSQGVEEKLFF
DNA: TGCGCCAGCAGCCAGGGAGTCGAGGAAAAACTGTTTTTT

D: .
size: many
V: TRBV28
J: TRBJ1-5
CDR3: CASSLNQPQHF
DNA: TGTGCCAGCAGTCTCAATCAGCCCCAGCATTTT

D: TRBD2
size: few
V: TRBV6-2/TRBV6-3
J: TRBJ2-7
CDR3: CASSGETSGAYEQYF
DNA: TGTGCCAGCAGCGGAGAAACTAGCGGGGCTTACGAGCAGTACTTC

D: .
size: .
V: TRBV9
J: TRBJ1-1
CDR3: CASSVGGARRRMNTEAFF
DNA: TGTGCCAGCAGCGTAGGGGGGGCACGGCGTCGGATGAACACTGAAGCTTTCTTT

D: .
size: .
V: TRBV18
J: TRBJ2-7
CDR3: CASSSKITDLLSSYEQYF
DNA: TGTGCCAGCTCATCAAAGATAACAGATTTACTAAGCTCCTACGAGCAGTACTTC

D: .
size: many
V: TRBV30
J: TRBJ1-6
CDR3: CAWSEDSNSPLHF
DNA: TGTGCCTGGAGTGAGGACAGTAATTCACCCCTCCACTTT

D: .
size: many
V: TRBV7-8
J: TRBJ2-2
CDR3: CASSLRRMENTGELFF
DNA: TGTGCCAGCAGCTTACGGCGGATGGAGAACACCGGGGAGCTGTTTTTT

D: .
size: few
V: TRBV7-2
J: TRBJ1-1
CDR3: CASSSNTEAFF
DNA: TGTGCCAGCAGTTCTAACACTGAAGCTTTCTTT

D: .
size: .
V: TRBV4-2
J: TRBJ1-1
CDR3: CASSQDRGPAFF
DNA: TGTGCCAGCAGCCAAGATAGGGGTCCAGCTTTCTTT

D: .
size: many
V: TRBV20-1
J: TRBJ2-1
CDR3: CSARDVAGSSYNEQFF
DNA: TGCAGTGCTAGAGATGTGGCGGGGAGCTCCTACAATGAGCAGTTCTTC

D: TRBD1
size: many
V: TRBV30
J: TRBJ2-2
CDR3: CSGTANTGELFF
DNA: TGTTCCGGGACAGCGAACACCGGGGAGCTGTTTTTT

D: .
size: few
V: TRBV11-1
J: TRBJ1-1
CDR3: CASSSYSEAFF
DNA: TGTGCCAGCAGCTCATATAGCGAAGCTTTCTTT